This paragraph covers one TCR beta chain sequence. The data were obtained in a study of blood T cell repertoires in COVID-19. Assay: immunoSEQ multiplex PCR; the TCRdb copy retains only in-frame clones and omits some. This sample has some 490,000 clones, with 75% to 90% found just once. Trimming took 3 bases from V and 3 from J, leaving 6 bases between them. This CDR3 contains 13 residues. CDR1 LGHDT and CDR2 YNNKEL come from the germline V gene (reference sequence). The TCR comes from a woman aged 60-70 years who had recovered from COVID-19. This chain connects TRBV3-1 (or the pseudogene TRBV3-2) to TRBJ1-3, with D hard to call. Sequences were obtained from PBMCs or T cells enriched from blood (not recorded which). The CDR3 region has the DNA TGTGCCAGCAGCCATGCCAGTGGAAACACCATATATTTT. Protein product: CASSHASGNTIYF.